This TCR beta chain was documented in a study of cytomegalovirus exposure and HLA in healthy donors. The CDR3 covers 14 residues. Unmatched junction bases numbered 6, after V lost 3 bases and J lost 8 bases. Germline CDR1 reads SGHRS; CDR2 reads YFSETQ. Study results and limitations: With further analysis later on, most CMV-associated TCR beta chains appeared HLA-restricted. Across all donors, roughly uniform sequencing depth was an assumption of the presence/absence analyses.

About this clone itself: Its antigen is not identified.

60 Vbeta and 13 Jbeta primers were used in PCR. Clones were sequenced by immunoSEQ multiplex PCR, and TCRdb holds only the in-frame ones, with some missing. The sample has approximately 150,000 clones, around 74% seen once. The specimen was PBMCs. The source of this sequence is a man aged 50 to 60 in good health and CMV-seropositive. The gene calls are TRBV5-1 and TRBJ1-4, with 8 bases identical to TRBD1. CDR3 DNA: TGCGCCAGCAGCTCCGGGACAGGTCGGGAAAAACTGTTTTTT. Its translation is CASSSGTGREKLFF.